This T cell receptor beta chain emerged from a study of EBV T-cell therapy then PD-1 blockade in nasopharyngeal carcinoma. Produced via immunoSEQ multiplex PCR; TCRdb's table is partial and in-frame only. Among over 20,000 clones, 84% were seen once, and the ten largest hold roughly a third. As for this clone: Its antigen remains unidentified.

CDR3 length equals 13 residues. V gave up 10 bases and J gave up 0 bases, with 7 bases separating them. Germline V gene lookup returns CDR1 MGHDK and CDR2 SYGVNS. The sample's time point: 266 days after commencement of treatment, after nivolumab therapy. Noted treatment: AdE1-LMPpoly-expanded autologous EBV-specific T-cell therapy followed by anti-PD-1 nivolumab. The J gene is TRBJ2-6, the V gene TRBV25-1; D is uncertain. Sequences were derived from CD8+ T cells from blood, sampled at roughly day 250 from a patient whose treatment included autologous EBV-specific T cells and nivolumab. This receptor was identified in a man aged 35 to 55 with nasopharyngeal carcinoma. In DNA form, the CDR3 reads TGTGCCACCCATCCCTCTGGGGCCAACGTCCTGACTTTC. Protein product: CATHPSGANVLTF.